This T cell receptor (beta chain) is from a study of Graves' ophthalmopathy and Graves' hyperthyroidism. As for the study in general: Upon initial diagnosis and before any treatment, peripheral blood was collected.

The CDR3 consists of 13 residues. Germline loops: CDR1 MNHNS, CDR2 SASEGT. V was cut by 2 bases and J by 0 bases, with 4 bases left in between. This clonotype was recorded a few times. Amplification of the TCR beta CDR3 regions used RNA transcripts (as template). Scientists carried out first-round RT-PCR using HTBI primers and then a second-round multiplex PCR. TCRdb recomputed calls from the multiplex PCR reads with MiXCR, one row per CDR3 protein. The sample yields 350,000 to 450,000 distinct CDR3 sequences, about a sixth seen once. Fresh peripheral blood (roughly 9.7 ml) yielded the PBMCs. Input material: peripheral blood. This chain links TRBV6-1 with TRBJ1-1; D gene unclear. This clonotype originated in a young woman with Graves' ophthalmopathy. CDR3 sequence: CASSELLNTEAFF. CDR3 DNA sequence: TGTGCCAGCAGTGAACTTCTGAACACTGAAGCTTTCTTT.